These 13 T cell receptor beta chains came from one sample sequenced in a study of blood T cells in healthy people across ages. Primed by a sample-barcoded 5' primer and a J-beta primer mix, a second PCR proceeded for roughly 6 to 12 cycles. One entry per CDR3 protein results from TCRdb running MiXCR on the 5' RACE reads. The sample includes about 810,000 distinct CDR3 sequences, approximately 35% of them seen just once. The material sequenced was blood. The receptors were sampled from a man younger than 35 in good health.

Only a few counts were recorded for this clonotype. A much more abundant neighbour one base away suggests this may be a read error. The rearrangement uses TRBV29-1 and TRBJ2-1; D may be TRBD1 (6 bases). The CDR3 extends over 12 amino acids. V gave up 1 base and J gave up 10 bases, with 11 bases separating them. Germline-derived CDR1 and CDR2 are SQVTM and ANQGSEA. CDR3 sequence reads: CSVEARGYEQFF. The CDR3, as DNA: TGCAGCGTTGAAGCCAGGGGCTACGAGCAGTTCTTC.

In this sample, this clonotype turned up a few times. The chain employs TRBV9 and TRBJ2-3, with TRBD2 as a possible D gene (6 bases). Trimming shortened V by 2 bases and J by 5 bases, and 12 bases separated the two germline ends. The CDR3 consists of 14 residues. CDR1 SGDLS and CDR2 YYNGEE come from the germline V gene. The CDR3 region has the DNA TGTGCCAGCAGCGTGGAGGGCCGACAAGATACGCAGTATTTT. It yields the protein CASSVEGRQDTQYF. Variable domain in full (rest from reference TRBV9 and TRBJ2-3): DSGVTQTPKHLITATGQRVTLRCSPRSGDLSVYWYQQSLDQGLQFLIQYYNGEERAKGNILERFSAQQFPDLHSELNLSSLELGDSALYFCASSVEGRQDTQYFGPGTRLTVL.

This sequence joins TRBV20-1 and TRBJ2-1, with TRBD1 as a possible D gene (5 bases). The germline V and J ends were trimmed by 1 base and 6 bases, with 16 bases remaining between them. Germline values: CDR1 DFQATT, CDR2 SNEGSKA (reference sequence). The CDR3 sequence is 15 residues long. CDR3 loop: CSARAPRQLRNEQFF. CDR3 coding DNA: TGCAGTGCTAGAGCCCCTAGACAGCTACGCAATGAGCAGTTCTTC.

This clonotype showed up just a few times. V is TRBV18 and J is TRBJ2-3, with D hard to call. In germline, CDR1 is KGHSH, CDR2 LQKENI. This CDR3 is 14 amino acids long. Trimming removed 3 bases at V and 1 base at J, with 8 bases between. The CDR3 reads CASSPVVGTDTQYF. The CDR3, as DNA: TGTGCCAGCTCACCCGTCGTGGGCACAGATACGCAGTATTTT.

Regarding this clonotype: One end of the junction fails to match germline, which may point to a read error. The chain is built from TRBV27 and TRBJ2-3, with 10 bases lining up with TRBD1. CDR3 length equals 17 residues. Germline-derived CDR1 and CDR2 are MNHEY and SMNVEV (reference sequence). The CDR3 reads CANSRTRDRGSTDTQYF. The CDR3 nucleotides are TGTGCCAACAGTCGCACCCGGGACAGGGGTAGCACAGATACGCAGTATTTT.

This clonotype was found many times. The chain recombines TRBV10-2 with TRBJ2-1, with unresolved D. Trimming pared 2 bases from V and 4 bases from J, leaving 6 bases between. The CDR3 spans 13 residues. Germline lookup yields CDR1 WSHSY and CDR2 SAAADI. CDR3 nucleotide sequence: TGCGCCAGCAGTGAGATCCCTTACAATGAGCAGTTCTTC. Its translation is CASSEIPYNEQFF.

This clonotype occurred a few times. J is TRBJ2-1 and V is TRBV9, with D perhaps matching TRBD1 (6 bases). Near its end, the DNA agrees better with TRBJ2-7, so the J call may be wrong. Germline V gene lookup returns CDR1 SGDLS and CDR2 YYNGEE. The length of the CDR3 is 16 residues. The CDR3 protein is CASSVEMAGAYNEQYF. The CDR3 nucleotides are TGTGCCAGCAGCGTAGAGATGGCAGGGGCCTACAATGAGCAGTACTTC.

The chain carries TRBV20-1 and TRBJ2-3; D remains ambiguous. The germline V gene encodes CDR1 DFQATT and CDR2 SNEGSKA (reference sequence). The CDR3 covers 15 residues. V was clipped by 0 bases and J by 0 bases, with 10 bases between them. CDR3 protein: CSARDGPVSTDTQYF. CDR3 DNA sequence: TGCAGTGCTAGAGATGGGCCGGTTAGCACAGATACGCAGTATTTT.

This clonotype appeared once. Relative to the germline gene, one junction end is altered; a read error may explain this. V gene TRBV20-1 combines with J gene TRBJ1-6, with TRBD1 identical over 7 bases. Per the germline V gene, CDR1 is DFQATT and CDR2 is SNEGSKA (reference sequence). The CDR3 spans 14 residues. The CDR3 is CGAGGGRTNSPLHF. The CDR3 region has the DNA TGCGGTGCTGGAGGGGGCAGGACCAATTCACCCCTCCACTTT.

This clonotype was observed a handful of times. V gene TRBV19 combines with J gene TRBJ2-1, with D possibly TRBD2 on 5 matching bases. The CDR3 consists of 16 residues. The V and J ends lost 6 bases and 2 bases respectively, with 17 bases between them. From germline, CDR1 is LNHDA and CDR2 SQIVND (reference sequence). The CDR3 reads CASSPSSGRPYNEQFF. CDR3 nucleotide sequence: TGTGCCAGTAGCCCTTCCAGCGGACGGCCCTACAATGAGCAGTTCTTC.

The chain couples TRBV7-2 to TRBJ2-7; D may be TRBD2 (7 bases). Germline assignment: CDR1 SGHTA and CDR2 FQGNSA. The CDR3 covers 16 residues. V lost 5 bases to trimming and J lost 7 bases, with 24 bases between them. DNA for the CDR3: TGTGCCAGCAGCCGGGGAGGGGGGGCAAACTACAATGAGCAGTACTTC. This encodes CASSRGGGANYNEQYF. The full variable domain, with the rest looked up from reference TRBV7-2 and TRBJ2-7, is GAGVSQSPSNKVTEKGKDVELRCDPISGHTALYWYRQSLGQGLEFLIYFQGNSAPDKSGLPSDRFSAERTGGSVSTLTIQRTQQEDSAVYLCASSRGGGANYNEQYFGPGTRLTVT.

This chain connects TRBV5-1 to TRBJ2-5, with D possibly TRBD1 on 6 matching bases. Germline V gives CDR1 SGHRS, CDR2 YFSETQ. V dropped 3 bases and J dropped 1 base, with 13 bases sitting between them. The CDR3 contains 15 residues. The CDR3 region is CASSSMTGVQETQYF. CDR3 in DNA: TGCGCCAGCAGCTCCATGACAGGCGTCCAAGAGACCCAGTACTTC.

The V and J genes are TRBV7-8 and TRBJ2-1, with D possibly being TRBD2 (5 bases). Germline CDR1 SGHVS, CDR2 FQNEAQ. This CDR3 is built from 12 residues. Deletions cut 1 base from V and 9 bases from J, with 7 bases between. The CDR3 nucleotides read TGTGCCAGCAGCTTAGAGGGAGCTGAGCAGTTCTTC. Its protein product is CASSLEGAEQFF.